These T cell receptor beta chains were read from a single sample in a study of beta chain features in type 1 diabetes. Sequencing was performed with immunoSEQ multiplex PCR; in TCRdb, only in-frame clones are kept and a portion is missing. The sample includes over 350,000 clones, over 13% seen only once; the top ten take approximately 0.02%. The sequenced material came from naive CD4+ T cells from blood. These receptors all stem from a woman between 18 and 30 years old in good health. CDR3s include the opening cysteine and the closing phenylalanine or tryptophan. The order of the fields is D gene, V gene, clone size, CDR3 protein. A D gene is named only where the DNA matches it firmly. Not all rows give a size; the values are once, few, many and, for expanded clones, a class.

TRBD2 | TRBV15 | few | CATSRGGTSGVNEQFF
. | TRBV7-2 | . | CASATGDTQYF
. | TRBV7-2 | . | CASRSSVIEQYF
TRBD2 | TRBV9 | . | CASSAGLPAGTQYF
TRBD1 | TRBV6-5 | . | CASSSLGRGHGGYTF
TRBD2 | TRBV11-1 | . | CASSFGLAGSTDTQYF
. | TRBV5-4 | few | CASSSGVAQPQHF
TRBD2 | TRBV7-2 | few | CASSLVRLAGAQETQYF
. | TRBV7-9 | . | CASSLLAYEQYF
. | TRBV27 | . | CASTSGDNQPQHF
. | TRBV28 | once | CASSLGGAGDTEAFF
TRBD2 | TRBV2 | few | CASRGGSLDEQFF
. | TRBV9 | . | CASSVEGNRQPQHF
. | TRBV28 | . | CASSQGSMYEQYF
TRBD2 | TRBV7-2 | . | CASSLSRGGETQYF
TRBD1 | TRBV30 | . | CAWSRDRGPGGTEKLFF
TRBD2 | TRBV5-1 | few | CASSRLAEETQYF
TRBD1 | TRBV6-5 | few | CASNLQGGRTDTQYF